This TCR beta chain stems from a study of cytotoxic CD8 clonotypes in ibrutinib-treated CLL. Study results and caveats: Baseline values of clonality outstripped age-matched healthy donors and followed circulating CD8+ T-cell counts.

On this clone: Its specificity is not known.

The protocol was immunoSEQ multiplex PCR, while the TCRdb copy is restricted to in-frame clones and leaves out a portion. The sample consists of 300,000 or so clones, 67% of them appearing once. The germline gives CDR1 MNHNS, CDR2 SASEGT. V lost 7 bases, J lost 4 bases, and 6 bases stayed unmatched. This CDR3 is built from 13 residues. The chain is built from TRBV6-1 and TRBJ1-1; 7 bases fit TRBD1. Sequenced here: PBMCs, sampled after 36 months of ibrutinib treatment. The sequence derives from a human donor with chronic lymphocytic leukemia. CDR3 sequence: CASTDRAGTEAFF. The CDR3, as DNA: TGTGCCAGCACCGACAGGGCAGGCACTGAAGCTTTCTTT.